A single sample is the source of the 27 T cell receptor beta chains below, sequenced in a study of T-cell reconstitution after alpha-beta-depleted transplantation in children. Researchers prepared the TCRbeta library using unique molecular identifiers, the study reports. TCRdb called the PCR reads again in MiXCR, with one record for every CDR3 protein. Among approximately 240,000 distinct CDR3 sequences listed, approximately 9.9% were seen once. The sequencing used PBMCs from the stem cell graft donor, collected from the stem cell graft. These receptors were taken from a human donor who donated a stem cell graft to a child with SCID.

This clonotype was picked up a small number of times. The V call is TRBV7-8, the J call TRBJ1-4, with 8 positions matching TRBD1. Trimming removed 4 bases from V and 3 bases from J; junction bases left unmatched: 4. The CDR3 totals 15 residues. Per the germline V gene, CDR1 is SGHVS and CDR2 is FQNEAQ. CDR3 nucleotides: TGTGCCAGCAGCTACAACAGGGGGGCTAATGAAAAACTGTTTTTT. This translates into CASSYNRGANEKLFF.

At least ten counts were recorded for this clonotype. This chain joins TRBV10-3 and TRBJ1-4; D is uncertain. This CDR3 contains 13 residues. Trimming removed 8 bases from V and 1 base from J, with 8 bases in between. Germline CDR1 ENHRY, CDR2 SYGVKD. The CDR3 nucleotides are TGTGCCATCGCCGAGGGAACTAATGAAAAACTGTTTTTT. It specifies CAIAEGTNEKLFF.

The chain combines TRBV3-1 with TRBJ2-2; maybe TRBD2 (8 bases). Germline CDR1 and CDR2: LGHDT and YNNKEL (reference sequence). The CDR3 is 18 residues long. V lost 4 bases and J lost 7, with 25 bases in between. DNA of the CDR3: TGTGCCAGCAGCCGCCGACTAGCGAGGGGGCTAGACATCGGGGAGCTGTTTTTT. This gives the protein CASSRRLARGLDIGELFF. The full variable domain, with the rest looked up from reference TRBV3-1 and TRBJ2-2, is DTAVSQTPKYLVTQMGNDKSIKCEQNLGHDTMYWYKQDSKKFLKIMFSYNNKELIINETVPNRFSPKSPDKAHLNLHINSLELGDSAVYFCASSRRLARGLDIGELFFGEGSRLTVL.

This clonotype was detected many times. The chain joins TRBV13 to TRBJ2-1; possibly TRBD1 for D (5 bases). Looked up from germline, CDR1 is PRHDT and CDR2 is FYEKMQ (reference sequence). Trimming pared 8 bases from V and 9 bases from J, leaving 11 bases between. The CDR3 has 11 amino acids. The CDR3 region has the DNA TGTGCCAGCGGCAGGGTGGGTGAGCAGTTCTTC. Translated, it gives CASGRVGEQFF.

This clonotype was detected ten times or more. J is TRBJ1-2 and V is TRBV5-6; the D gene is possibly TRBD1 (6 bases). Trimming removed 1 base from V and 4 bases from J, with 17 bases in between. CDR1 SGHDT and CDR2 YYEEEE come from the germline V gene. This CDR3 contains 16 residues. This CDR3 is CASSLIGDTRTYGYTF. The CDR3 DNA follows: TGTGCCAGCAGCTTGATAGGGGACACCCGTACCTATGGCTACACCTTC. The variable domain in full, with the rest retrieved from reference TRBV5-6 and TRBJ1-2, is DAGVTQSPTHLIKTRGQQVTLRCSPKSGHDTVSWYQQALGQGPQFIFQYYEEEERQRGNFPDRFSGHQFPNYSSELNVNALLLGDSALYLCASSLIGDTRTYGYTFGSGTRLTVV.

This clonotype showed up many times. The chain carries TRBV11-3 and TRBJ2-1; TRBD2 agrees at 10 bases. CDR1 is SGHNT, CDR2 YENEEA, per germline. V lost 4 bases, J lost 2 bases, and 8 bases stayed unmatched. The CDR3 contains 17 residues. The CDR3 DNA reads as TGTGCCAGCAGCTCCGTTCTAAGCGGGGGGGCCTACAATGAGCAGTTCTTC. Its translation is CASSSVLSGGAYNEQFF.

On this clonotype: A read error is possible here, since a much larger clone lies one base away. The V call is TRBV5-4, the J call TRBJ2-4, with TRBD2 matching 10 bases. The V gene's germline CDR1 is SGHNT and CDR2 YYREEE (reference sequence). This CDR3 comprises 19 residues. After removal of 2 bases from V and 0 bases from J, the junction contained 11 bases not matched to a gene. The DNA of the CDR3 is TGTGCCAGCAGCTTCCGCAGGCCAGCGGGGGGGCTAGCCAAAAACATTCAGTACTTC. Amino acids: CASSFRRPAGGLAKNIQYF.

This clonotype was seen at least ten times. The V gene is TRBV2, the J gene TRBJ1-2; D is uncertain. This CDR3 spans 16 amino acids. CDR1 is SNHLY and CDR2 is FYNNEI in the germline V gene. The V end lost 6 bases, the J end lost 4 bases, and 21 bases lay between the germline ends. The CDR3 loop is CASSPDLPPTAYGYTF. CDR3 coding DNA: TGTGCCAGCAGCCCGGACCTACCCCCTACGGCCTATGGCTACACCTTC.

This clonotype was counted ten times or more. V usage is TRBV10-3 and J usage is TRBJ1-2; D is unresolved. This CDR3 has 14 residues. Deletions cut 6 bases from V and 0 bases from J, with 11 bases between. The germline gives CDR1 ENHRY, CDR2 SYGVKD. This CDR3 is CAIRMTDSNYGYTF. In DNA, the CDR3 is TGTGCCATCAGGATGACTGACTCTAACTATGGCTACACCTTC.

This clonotype was recorded at least ten times. The chain carries TRBV5-5 and TRBJ1-3; 8 bases agree with TRBD1. Germline-derived CDR1 and CDR2 are SGHKS and YYEKEE (reference sequence). The V and J ends lost 6 bases and 2 bases, in that order; junction bases with no gene match: 7. There are 15 residues in the CDR3. CDR3 bases: TGTGCCAGCACCGAAGGACAGGGCGCTGGAAACACCATATATTTT. Encoded protein: CASTEGQGAGNTIYF.

This clonotype was counted many times. V is TRBV5-1 and J is TRBJ1-5; no definite D call. The CDR3 runs 16 residues. V was clipped by 0 bases and J by 2 bases, with 12 bases between them. CDR1 and CDR2 from the germline V gene are SGHRS and YFSETQ. The CDR3 DNA reads as TGCGCCAGCAGCTTGGGCTTCGGGGAGCGCAATCAGCCCCAGCATTTT. Amino acid sequence: CASSLGFGERNQPQHF.

Ten or more counts support this clonotype. The chain is built from TRBV27 and TRBJ1-1; maybe TRBD1 (6 bases). Per germline, CDR1 MNHEY and CDR2 SMNVEV (reference sequence). This CDR3 spans 15 amino acids. The germline V and J ends were trimmed by 5 bases and 1 base, with 14 bases remaining between them. The CDR3 coding sequence is TGTGCCAGCAGTCCCAGACAGGCCCCGAACACTGAAGCTTTCTTT. Protein: CASSPRQAPNTEAFF.

This clonotype has ten or more counts. This rearrangement joins TRBV5-1 to TRBJ2-1, with D tentatively TRBD2 (7 bases). The germline CDR1 and CDR2 sequences are SGHRS and YFSETQ. CDR3 size: 14 residues. Trimming pared 4 bases from V and 9 bases from J, leaving 17 bases between. Here the CDR3 DNA reads TGCGCCAGCAGCCGGGGGGCCCAGGGTGGTGAGCAGTTCTTC. Residues: CASSRGAQGGEQFF.

This clonotype showed up many times. The genes are TRBV4-3 and TRBJ2-6; D call uncertain. Germline assignment: CDR1 LGHNA and CDR2 YSLEER. The V end was cut by 0 bases, the J end by 2 bases, with 8 bases between. This CDR3 contains 16 residues. The CDR3 loop reads CASSQDKATGANVLTF. Written as DNA, the CDR3 is TGCGCCAGCAGCCAAGATAAGGCAACTGGGGCCAACGTCCTGACTTTC.

Ten or more counts support this clonotype. The V call is TRBV12-3 or TRBV12-4, the J call TRBJ1-6, with D maybe TRBD1 (6 bases). CDR3 length equals 13 residues. Trimming removed 7 bases at V and 14 bases at J, with 18 bases between. The CDR3: CASTPTGAATLHF. CDR3 DNA sequence: TGTGCCAGCACCCCGACAGGTGCGGCTACCCTCCACTTT.

Notes on this clonotype: The junction differs from germline at one of its ends, possibly a read error. The rearrangement uses TRBV7-2 and TRBJ1-1; unclear D gene. Germline assignment: CDR1 SGHTA and CDR2 FQGNSA. The CDR3 runs 14 residues. Written as DNA, the CDR3 is TGTACCAGCAGCCGTCGAATTCCGAACTCTGAAGCTTTCTTT. This translates into CTSSRRIPNSEAFF. The entire variable domain, with the rest obtained from reference TRBV7-2 and TRBJ1-1, is as follows: GAGVSQSPSNKVTEKGKDVELRCDPISGHTALYWYRQSLGQGLEFLIYFQGNSAPDKSGLPSDRFSAERTGGSVSTLTIQRTQQEDSAVYLCTSSRRIPNSEAFFGQGTRLTVV.

This clonotype was found many times. The J gene is TRBJ1-5, the V gene TRBV20-1; possibly TRBD1 for D (5 bases). V gave up 4 bases and J gave up 6 bases, with 10 bases separating them. This CDR3 region has 12 residues. Germline V gives CDR1 DFQATT, CDR2 SNEGSKA (reference sequence). This CDR3 reads CSAKGVAQPQHF. The CDR3 DNA follows: TGCAGTGCTAAAGGGGTCGCTCAGCCCCAGCATTTT.

This clonotype has ten or more counts. CDR3 sequence (DNA): TGTGCCAGCAGCGTAGCCGGTCAGCGGGTCTATGGCTACACCTTC. This codes for CASSVAGQRVYGYTF. The chain employs TRBV9 and TRBJ1-2, with D hard to call. The CDR3 covers 15 residues. Germline values: CDR1 SGDLS, CDR2 YYNGEE. The V and J ends lost 0 bases and 4 bases respectively, with 13 bases between them. Using reference TRBV9 and TRBJ1-2 for the parts outside the CDR3, the full variable domain is DSGVTQTPKHLITATGQRVTLRCSPRSGDLSVYWYQQSLDQGLQFLIQYYNGEERAKGNILERFSAQQFPDLHSELNLSSLELGDSALYFCASSVAGQRVYGYTFGSGTRLTVV.

This clonotype showed up just a few times. The chain has TRBV30 and TRBJ1-2, with 9 bases aligning to TRBD1. The ends lost 5 bases at V and 1 base at J; junction bases unmatched: 17. The germline gives CDR1 GTSNPN, CDR2 SVGIG (reference sequence). The CDR3 is made up of 18 amino acids. Here the CDR3 reads CAWVPLTGGQGNNYGYTF. CDR3 DNA sequence: TGTGCCTGGGTCCCTTTAACAGGGGGCCAGGGGAATAACTATGGCTACACCTTC.

This clonotype was detected ten times or more. V and J are TRBV7-9 and TRBJ1-1; 7 positions agree with TRBD1. The CDR3 contains 13 residues. CDR1 SEHNR and CDR2 FQNEAQ come from the germline V gene (reference sequence). V shed 2 bases, J shed 6 bases, and the junction held 3 bases outside the gene matches. CDR3 protein: CASSLTGESEAFF. CDR3 in DNA: TGTGCCAGCAGCTTAACAGGGGAATCTGAAGCTTTCTTT.

There are many counts of this clonotype. The J gene is TRBJ1-1, the V gene TRBV7-9; no clear D. The V and J ends lost 8 bases and 1 base respectively, with 11 bases between them. The CDR3 runs 13 residues. CDR1 SEHNR and CDR2 FQNEAQ come from the germline V gene (reference sequence). The CDR3 DNA reads TGTGCCAGCGGTAATTGGGGGAACACTGAAGCTTTCTTT. This codes for CASGNWGNTEAFF.

This clonotype was recorded at least ten times. CDR3 sequence reads: CASSLYTGGYTF. CDR3 DNA: TGTGCCAGCAGCTTATATACGGGTGGCTACACCTTC. V usage is TRBV7-2 and J usage is TRBJ1-2; D is undetermined. Per germline, CDR1 SGHTA and CDR2 FQGNSA. CDR3 length equals 12 residues. Trimming removed 2 bases from V and 7 bases from J, with 8 bases in between.

With regard to this clonotype: Being one base from a much bigger clone, this may be a read error. This rearrangement joins TRBV9 to TRBJ2-3; 9 nucleotides line up with TRBD1. The CDR3 extends over 15 amino acids. From germline, CDR1 is SGDLS and CDR2 YYNGEE. This chain's CDR3 is CASSAGTGYADMQYF. In DNA form, the CDR3 reads TGTGCCAGCAGCGCCGGGACAGGGTATGCAGATATGCAGTATTTT.

A few counts support this clonotype. The rearrangement uses TRBV20-1 and TRBJ1-1; D call uncertain. Trimming pared 1 base from V and 7 bases from J, leaving 10 bases between. Germline values: CDR1 DFQATT, CDR2 SNEGSKA (reference sequence). The CDR3 loop spans 12 amino acids. The CDR3 DNA reads TGCAGTGCTAGAGCTCAAGTGGGTGAAGCTTTCTTT. This encodes CSARAQVGEAFF.

This clonotype was picked up many times. The V and J genes are TRBV11-2 and TRBJ2-6; no clear D. The ends were cut back, 5 bases at V and 1 base at J, with 6 bases in the middle. This CDR3 comprises 14 residues. Per germline, CDR1 SGHAT and CDR2 FQNNGV. DNA of the CDR3: TGTGCCAGCAGCAGGGTGTCTGGGGCCAACGTCCTGACTTTC. Protein sequence: CASSRVSGANVLTF.

Many counts were recorded for this clonotype. The rearrangement joins TRBV12-3 or TRBV12-4 to TRBJ2-5, with D maybe TRBD2 (6 bases). The germline V and J ends were trimmed by 6 bases and 4 bases, with 9 bases remaining between them. This CDR3 has 12 amino acids. Here the CDR3 reads CASSGLRETQYF. The CDR3 DNA sequence: TGTGCCAGCAGCGGACTAAGAGAGACCCAGTACTTC.

This clonotype was counted many times. The rearrangement uses TRBV3-1 and TRBJ1-4; D remains unclear. Germline CDR1 is LGHDT and CDR2 is YNNKEL (reference sequence). V was shortened by 1 base and J by 4 bases, with 7 bases between the two germline ends. The length of the CDR3 is 14 residues. The CDR3 bases are TGTGCCAGCAGCCAAGCGGGATTTAATGAAAAACTGTTTTTT. It is translated as CASSQAGFNEKLFF.